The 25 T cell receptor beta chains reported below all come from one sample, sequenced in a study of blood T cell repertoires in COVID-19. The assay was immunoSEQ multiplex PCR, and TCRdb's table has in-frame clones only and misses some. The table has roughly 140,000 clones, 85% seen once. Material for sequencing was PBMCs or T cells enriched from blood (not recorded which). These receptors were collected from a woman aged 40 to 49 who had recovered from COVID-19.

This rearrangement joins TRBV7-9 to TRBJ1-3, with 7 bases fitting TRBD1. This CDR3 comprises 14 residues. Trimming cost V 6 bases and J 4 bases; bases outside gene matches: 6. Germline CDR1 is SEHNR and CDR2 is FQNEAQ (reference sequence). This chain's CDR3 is CASRAGGSGNTIYF. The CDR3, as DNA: TGTGCCAGCAGGGCAGGGGGTTCGGGAAACACCATATATTTT.

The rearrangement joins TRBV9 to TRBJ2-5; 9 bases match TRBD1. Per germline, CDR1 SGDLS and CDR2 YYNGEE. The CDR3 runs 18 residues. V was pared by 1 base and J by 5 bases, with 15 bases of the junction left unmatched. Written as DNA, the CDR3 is TGTGCCAGCAGCGTATCCGGGACAGGGATCTCCCGGGCCGAGACCCAGTACTTC. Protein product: CASSVSGTGISRAETQYF.

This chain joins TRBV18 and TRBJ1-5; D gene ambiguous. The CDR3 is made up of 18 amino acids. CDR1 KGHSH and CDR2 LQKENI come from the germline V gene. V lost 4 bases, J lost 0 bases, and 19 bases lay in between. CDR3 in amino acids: CASSRELPGDYSNQPQHF. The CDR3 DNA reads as TGTGCCAGCTCACGTGAGTTACCCGGGGATTATAGCAATCAGCCCCAGCATTTT.

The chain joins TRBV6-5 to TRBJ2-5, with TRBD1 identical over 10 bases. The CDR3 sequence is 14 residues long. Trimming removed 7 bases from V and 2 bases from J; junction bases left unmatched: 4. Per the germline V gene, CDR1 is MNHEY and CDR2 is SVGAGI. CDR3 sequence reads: CASTPGQGQETQYF. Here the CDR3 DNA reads TGTGCCAGCACCCCGGGACAGGGGCAAGAGACCCAGTACTTC.

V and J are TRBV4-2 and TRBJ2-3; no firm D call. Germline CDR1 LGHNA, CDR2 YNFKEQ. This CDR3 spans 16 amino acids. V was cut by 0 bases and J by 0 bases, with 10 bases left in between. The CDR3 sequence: CASSQDGSDSTDTQYF. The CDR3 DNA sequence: TGTGCCAGCAGCCAAGATGGAAGCGACAGCACAGATACGCAGTATTTT.

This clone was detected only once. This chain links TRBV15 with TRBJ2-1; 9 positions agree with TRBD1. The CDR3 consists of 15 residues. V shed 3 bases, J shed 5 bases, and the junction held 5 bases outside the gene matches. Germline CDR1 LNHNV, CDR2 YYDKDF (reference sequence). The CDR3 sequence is CATSSYRGPHNEQFF. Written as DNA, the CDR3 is TGTGCCACCAGCAGTTACAGGGGGCCCCACAATGAGCAGTTCTTC.

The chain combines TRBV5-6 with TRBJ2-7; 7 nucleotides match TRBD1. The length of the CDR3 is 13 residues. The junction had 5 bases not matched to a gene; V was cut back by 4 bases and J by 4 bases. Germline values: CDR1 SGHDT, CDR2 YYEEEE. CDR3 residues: CASSIGQAYEQYF. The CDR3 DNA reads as TGTGCCAGCAGCATCGGACAGGCGTACGAGCAGTACTTC. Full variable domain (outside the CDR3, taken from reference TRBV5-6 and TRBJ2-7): DAGVTQSPTHLIKTRGQQVTLRCSPKSGHDTVSWYQQALGQGPQFIFQYYEEEERQRGNFPDRFSGHQFPNYSSELNVNALLLGDSALYLCASSIGQAYEQYFGPGTRLTVT.

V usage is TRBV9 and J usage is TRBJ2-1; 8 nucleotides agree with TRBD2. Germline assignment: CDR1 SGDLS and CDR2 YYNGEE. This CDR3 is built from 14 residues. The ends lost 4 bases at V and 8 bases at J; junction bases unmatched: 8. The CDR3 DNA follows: TGTGCCAGCAGCAGTAGCGGGGTCATCGATGAGCAGTTCTTC. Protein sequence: CASSSSGVIDEQFF.

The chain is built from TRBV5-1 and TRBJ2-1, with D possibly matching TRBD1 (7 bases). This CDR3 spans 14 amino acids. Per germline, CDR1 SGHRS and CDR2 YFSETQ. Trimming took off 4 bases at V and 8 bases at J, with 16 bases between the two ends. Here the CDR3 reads CASSPGGGSDEQFF. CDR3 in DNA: TGCGCCAGCAGCCCCGGAGGGGGCAGTGATGAGCAGTTCTTC. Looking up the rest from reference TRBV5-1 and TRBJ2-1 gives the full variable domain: KAGVTQTPRYLIKTRGQQVTLSCSPISGHRSVSWYQQTPGQGLQFLFEYFSETQRNKGNFPGRFSGRQFSNSRSEMNVSTLELGDSALYLCASSPGGGSDEQFFGPGTRLTVL.

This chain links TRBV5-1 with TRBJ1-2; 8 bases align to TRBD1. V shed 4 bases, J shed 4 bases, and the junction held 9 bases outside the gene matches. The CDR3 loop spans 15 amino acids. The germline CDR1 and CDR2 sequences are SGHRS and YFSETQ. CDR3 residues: CASSPDTGGLYGYTF. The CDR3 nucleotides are TGCGCCAGCAGCCCGGATACAGGGGGTCTCTATGGCTACACCTTC.

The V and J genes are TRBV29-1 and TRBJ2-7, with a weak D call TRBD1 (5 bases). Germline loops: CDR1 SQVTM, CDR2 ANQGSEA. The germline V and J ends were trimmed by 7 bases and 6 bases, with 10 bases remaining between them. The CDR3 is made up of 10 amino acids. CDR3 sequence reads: CSARDFEQYF. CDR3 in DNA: TGCAGCGCCAGGGATTTCGAGCAGTACTTC.

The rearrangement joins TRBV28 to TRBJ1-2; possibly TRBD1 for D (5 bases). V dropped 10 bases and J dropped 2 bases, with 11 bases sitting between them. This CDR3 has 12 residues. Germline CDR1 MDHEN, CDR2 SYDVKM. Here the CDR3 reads CATGKGNYGYTF. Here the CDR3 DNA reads TGTGCCACCGGAAAGGGGAACTATGGCTACACCTTC.

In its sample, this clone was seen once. The CDR3 sequence is CASSYRTGNTPLHF. Written as DNA, the CDR3 is TGTGCCAGCAGCTACAGGACAGGGAATACACCCCTCCACTTT. This chain links TRBV7-2 with TRBJ1-6; TRBD1 agrees at 8 bases. The germline V gene has CDR1 SGHTA and CDR2 FQGNSA. With 4 bases clipped from V and 11 bases from J, the junction kept 7 bases outside the gene matches. The CDR3 is 14 amino acids.

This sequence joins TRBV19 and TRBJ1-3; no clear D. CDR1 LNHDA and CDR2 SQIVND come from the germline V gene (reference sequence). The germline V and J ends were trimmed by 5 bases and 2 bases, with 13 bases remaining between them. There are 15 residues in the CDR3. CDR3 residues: CASSFLPGTGNTIYF. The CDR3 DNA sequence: TGTGCCAGTAGTTTCCTCCCGGGAACTGGAAACACCATATATTTT.

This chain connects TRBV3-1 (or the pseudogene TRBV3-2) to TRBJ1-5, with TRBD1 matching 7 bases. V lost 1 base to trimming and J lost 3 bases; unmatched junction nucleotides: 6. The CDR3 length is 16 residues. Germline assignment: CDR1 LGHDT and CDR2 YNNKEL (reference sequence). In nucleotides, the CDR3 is TGTGCCAGCAGCCAAGGGGTGACAGGGATCAATCAGCCCCAGCATTTT. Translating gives CASSQGVTGINQPQHF.

The CDR3 coding sequence is TGCGCCAGCAGCTTGGCCGGGAAGGTGGAGCTGTTTTTT. Translated: CASSLAGKVELFF. The chain employs TRBV5-1 and TRBJ2-2; possible D gene TRBD2, 5 bases. The germline CDR1 and CDR2 sequences are SGHRS and YFSETQ. V lost 0 bases and J 10 bases, leaving 10 bases between the germline ends. The CDR3 runs 13 residues.

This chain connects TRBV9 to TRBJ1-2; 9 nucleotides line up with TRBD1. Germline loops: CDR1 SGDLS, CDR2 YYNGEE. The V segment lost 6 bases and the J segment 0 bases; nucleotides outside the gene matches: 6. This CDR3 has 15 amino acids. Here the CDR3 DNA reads TGTGCCAGCACCTTCGGACAGGGGACTAACTATGGCTACACCTTC. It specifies CASTFGQGTNYGYTF.

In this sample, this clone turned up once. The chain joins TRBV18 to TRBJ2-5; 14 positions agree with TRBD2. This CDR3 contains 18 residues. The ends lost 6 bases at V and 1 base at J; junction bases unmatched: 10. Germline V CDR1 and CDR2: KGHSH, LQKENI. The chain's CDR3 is CASSPGTSGSWTQETQYF. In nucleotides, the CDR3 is TGTGCCAGCTCCCCCGGGACTAGCGGGAGTTGGACCCAAGAGACCCAGTACTTC.

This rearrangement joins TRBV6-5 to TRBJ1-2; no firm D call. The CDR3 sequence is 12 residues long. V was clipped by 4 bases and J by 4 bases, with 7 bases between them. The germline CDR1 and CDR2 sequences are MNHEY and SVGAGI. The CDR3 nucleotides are TGTGCCAGCAGTTTACAGCCCTATGGCTACACCTTC. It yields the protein CASSLQPYGYTF.

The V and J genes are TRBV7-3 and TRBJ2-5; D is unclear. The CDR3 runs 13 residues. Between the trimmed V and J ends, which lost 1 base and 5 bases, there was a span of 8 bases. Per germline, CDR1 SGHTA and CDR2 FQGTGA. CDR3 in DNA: TGTGCCAGCAGCTTAAACGCCGGGGAGACCCAGTACTTC. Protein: CASSLNAGETQYF.

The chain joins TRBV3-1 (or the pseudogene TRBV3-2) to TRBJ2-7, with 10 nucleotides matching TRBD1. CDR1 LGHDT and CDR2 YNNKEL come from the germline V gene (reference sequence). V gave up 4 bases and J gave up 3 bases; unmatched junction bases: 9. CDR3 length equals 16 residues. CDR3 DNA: TGTGCCAGCAGCCCGCCGGGGACAGGGGCTATCTACGAGCAGTACTTC. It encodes CASSPPGTGAIYEQYF.

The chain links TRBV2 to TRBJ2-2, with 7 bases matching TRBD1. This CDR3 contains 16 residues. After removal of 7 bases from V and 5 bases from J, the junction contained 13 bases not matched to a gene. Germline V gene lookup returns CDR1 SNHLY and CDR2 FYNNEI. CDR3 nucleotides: TGTGCCAGCACCCTCCCCGGGACAGAGCGTACCGGGGAGCTGTTTTTT. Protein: CASTLPGTERTGELFF. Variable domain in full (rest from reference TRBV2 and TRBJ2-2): EPEVTQTPSHQVTQMGQEVILRCVPISNHLYFYWYRQILGQKVEFLVSFYNNEISEKSEIFDDQFSVERPDGSNFTLKIRSTKLEDSAMYFCASTLPGTERTGELFFGEGSRLTVL.

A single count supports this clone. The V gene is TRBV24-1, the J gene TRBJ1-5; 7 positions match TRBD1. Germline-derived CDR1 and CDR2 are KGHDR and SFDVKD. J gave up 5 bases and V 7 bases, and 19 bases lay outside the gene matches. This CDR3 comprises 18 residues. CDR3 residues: CATRPKGAREEGHQPQHF. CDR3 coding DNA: TGTGCCACCAGGCCAAAGGGGGCCAGGGAGGAAGGGCATCAGCCCCAGCATTTT.

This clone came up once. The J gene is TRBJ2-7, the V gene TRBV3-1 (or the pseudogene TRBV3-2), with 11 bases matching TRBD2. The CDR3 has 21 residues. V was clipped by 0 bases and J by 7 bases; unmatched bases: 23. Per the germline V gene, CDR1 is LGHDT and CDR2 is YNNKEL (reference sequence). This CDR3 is CASSQEEGLAGYWRASVEQYF. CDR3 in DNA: TGTGCCAGCAGCCAAGAAGAAGGACTAGCGGGTTATTGGAGGGCTTCGGTGGAGCAGTACTTC.

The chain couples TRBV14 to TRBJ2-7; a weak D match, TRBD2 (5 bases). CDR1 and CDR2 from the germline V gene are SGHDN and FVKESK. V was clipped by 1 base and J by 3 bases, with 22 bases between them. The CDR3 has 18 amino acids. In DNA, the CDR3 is TGTGCCAGCAGCCAAGTTCCCCCTAGCTGGGCGGGTTACTACGAGCAGTACTTC. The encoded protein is CASSQVPPSWAGYYEQYF.